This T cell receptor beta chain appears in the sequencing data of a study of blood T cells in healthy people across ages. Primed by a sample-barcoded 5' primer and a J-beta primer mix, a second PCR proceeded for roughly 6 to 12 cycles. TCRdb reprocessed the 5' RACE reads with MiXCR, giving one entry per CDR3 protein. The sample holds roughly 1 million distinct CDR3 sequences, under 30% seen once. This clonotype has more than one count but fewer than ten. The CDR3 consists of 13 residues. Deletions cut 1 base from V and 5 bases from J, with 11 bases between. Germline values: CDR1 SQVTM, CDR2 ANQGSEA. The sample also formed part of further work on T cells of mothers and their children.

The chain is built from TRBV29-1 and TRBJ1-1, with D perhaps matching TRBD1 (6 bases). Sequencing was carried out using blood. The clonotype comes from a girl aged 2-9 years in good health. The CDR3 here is CSVEGSGETEAFF. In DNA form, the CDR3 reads TGCAGCGTTGAAGGGTCAGGGGAAACTGAAGCTTTCTTT.